What follows are 22 T cell receptor beta chains derived from one specimen sequenced in a study of blood T cell repertoires in COVID-19. Data came from immunoSEQ multiplex PCR; TCRdb stores just in-frame clones and leaves some out. Of more than 80,000 clones listed, roughly 88% are singletons. The sequencing input was peripheral blood. The receptors were gathered from a woman older than 75 with active or convalescent COVID-19.

The chain joins TRBV20-1 to TRBJ2-1; maybe TRBD1 (6 bases). V lost 7 bases, J lost 3 bases, and 7 bases lay in between. The CDR3 sequence is 11 residues long. The germline gives CDR1 DFQATT, CDR2 SNEGSKA (reference sequence). CDR3 region: CSGQDYNEQFF. The CDR3 DNA follows: TGCAGTGGACAGGACTACAATGAGCAGTTCTTC.

The chain joins TRBV28 to TRBJ1-1; 7 bases agree with TRBD1. Germline loops: CDR1 MDHEN, CDR2 SYDVKM. The CDR3 is 14 amino acids. Trimming cost V 5 bases and J 4 bases; bases outside gene matches: 7. DNA for the CDR3: TGTGCCAGCAGTCTCACAGGGGACCCCACTGAAGCTTTCTTT. The encoded protein is CASSLTGDPTEAFF.

The rearrangement links TRBV5-4 to TRBJ2-4, with 10 bases identical to TRBD2. V shed 6 bases and J 2 bases; nucleotides not matched to a gene: 17. CDR3 size: 19 residues. Looked up from germline, CDR1 is SGHNT and CDR2 is YYREEE (reference sequence). This CDR3 reads CASKRAGGPRVVSKNIQYF. Here the CDR3 DNA reads TGTGCCAGCAAGCGAGCGGGGGGGCCGAGAGTCGTTTCCAAAAACATTCAGTACTTC.

The chain uses TRBV5-6 and TRBJ2-3, with 8 bases matching TRBD1. Germline assignment: CDR1 SGHDT and CDR2 YYEEEE. J was trimmed by 1 base and V by 3 bases; bases with no gene match: 4. The CDR3 has 15 amino acids. This CDR3 is CASSSGQGRTDTQYF. Here the CDR3 DNA reads TGTGCCAGCAGCTCCGGACAGGGACGCACAGATACGCAGTATTTT.

The CDR3 nucleotides are TGTGCCAGTAGTATAGGCCCAGAGGGAGGGTACTATGGCTACACCTTC. Its protein is CASSIGPEGGYYGYTF. The chain recombines TRBV19 with TRBJ1-2, with unresolved D. Germline values: CDR1 LNHDA, CDR2 SQIVND (reference sequence). The CDR3 extends over 16 amino acids. The V end was cut by 1 base, the J end by 3 bases, with 15 bases between. The full variable domain, with the rest looked up from reference TRBV19 and TRBJ1-2, is DGGITQSPKYLFRKEGQNVTLSCEQNLNHDAMYWYRQDPGQGLRLIYYSQIVNDFQKGDIAEGYSVSREKKESFPLTVTSAQKNPTAFYLCASSIGPEGGYYGYTFGSGTRLTVV.

This sequence joins TRBV7-2 and TRBJ2-7, with D tentatively TRBD2 (7 bases). Germline CDR1 and CDR2: SGHTA and FQGNSA. V dropped 5 bases and J dropped 2 bases, with 25 bases sitting between them. The CDR3 contains 18 residues. CDR3 residues: CASSATTLGGGVAYEQYF. The CDR3 coding sequence is TGTGCCAGCAGCGCCACCACACTAGGGGGGGGTGTCGCCTACGAGCAGTACTTC.

The chain links TRBV4-3 to TRBJ1-2; D is perhaps TRBD1 (6 bases). CDR1 LGHNA and CDR2 YSLEER come from the germline V gene. The ends were cut back, 0 bases at V and 6 bases at J, with 14 bases in the middle. This CDR3 spans 15 amino acids. CDR3 protein: CASSQDIAGANGYTF. The CDR3 bases are TGCGCCAGCAGCCAAGATATTGCAGGGGCAAATGGCTACACCTTC.

The J gene is TRBJ2-1, the V gene TRBV19; 7 bases line up with TRBD2. Germline V CDR1 and CDR2: LNHDA, SQIVND (reference sequence). Trimming at V came to 4 bases and at J to 6 bases, leaving 3 bases not matched to a gene. The CDR3 spans 13 residues. Written as DNA, the CDR3 is TGTGCCAGTAGTAGTCTAGCGGCCAATGAGCAGTTCTTC. Translated: CASSSLAANEQFF.

The V gene is TRBV6-5, the J gene TRBJ1-1, with 8 bases lining up with TRBD1. Germline CDR1 is MNHEY and CDR2 is SVGAGI. V gave up 6 bases and J gave up 6 bases; unmatched junction bases: 6. The CDR3 extends over 13 amino acids. CDR3 nucleotide sequence: TGTGCCAGCAGAACAACAGGGGGACCTGAAGCTTTCTTT. Protein: CASRTTGGPEAFF.

The chain recombines TRBV3-1 (or the pseudogene TRBV3-2) with TRBJ1-3, with 8 bases lining up with TRBD1. Germline V lookup: CDR1 LGHDT, CDR2 YNNKEL (reference sequence). The CDR3 contains 15 residues. The J segment lost 5 bases and the V segment lost 1 base, leaving 4 bases of the junction unmatched. The CDR3 DNA is TGTGCCAGCAGCCAAGCTAGGACAGGGCGAAACACCATATATTTT. This translates into CASSQARTGRNTIYF.

This clone was counted once. The chain is built from TRBV7-9 and TRBJ2-4; a possible D gene is TRBD2 (5 bases). This CDR3 spans 14 amino acids. V was trimmed by 3 bases and J by 1 base, leaving 7 bases between them. Per germline, CDR1 SEHNR and CDR2 FQNEAQ (reference sequence). The CDR3 protein is CASSFGGAKNIQYF. The CDR3, as DNA: TGTGCCAGCAGCTTCGGCGGGGCCAAAAACATTCAGTACTTC.

This rearrangement joins TRBV19 to TRBJ1-1; D is possibly TRBD1 (6 bases). V gave up 3 bases and J gave up 4 bases, with 12 bases separating them. Looked up from germline, CDR1 is LNHDA and CDR2 is SQIVND (reference sequence). The CDR3 length is 14 residues. CDR3 protein: CASSMGLRGTEAFF. In nucleotides, the CDR3 is TGTGCCAGTAGTATGGGTCTCAGGGGCACTGAAGCTTTCTTT. The entire variable domain, with the rest obtained from reference TRBV19 and TRBJ1-1, is as follows: DGGITQSPKYLFRKEGQNVTLSCEQNLNHDAMYWYRQDPGQGLRLIYYSQIVNDFQKGDIAEGYSVSREKKESFPLTVTSAQKNPTAFYLCASSMGLRGTEAFFGQGTRLTVV.

The CDR3 sequence: CASSLASGSWNEQFF. CDR3 coding DNA: TGTGCCAGCAGCTTAGCTAGCGGGAGTTGGAATGAGCAGTTCTTC. The V gene is TRBV7-8, the J gene TRBJ2-1; 9 positions agree with TRBD2. CDR3 length equals 15 residues. Germline V gene data show CDR1 as SGHVS and CDR2 as FQNEAQ. J lost 7 bases, V lost 0 bases, and 4 bases had no gene match.

The chain carries TRBV5-1 and TRBJ1-6, with D tentatively TRBD1 (6 bases). The CDR3 length is 16 residues. V was pared by 0 bases and J by 10 bases, with 17 bases between. Germline CDR1 SGHRS, CDR2 YFSETQ. CDR3 sequence (DNA): TGCGCCAGCAGCTTGGACCCTTCGGGGGGCGGCTCACCCCTCCACTTT. Protein: CASSLDPSGGGSPLHF.

This chain links TRBV6-6 with TRBJ1-1; tentatively, D is TRBD1 (6 bases). The CDR3 is 13 residues long. In germline, CDR1 is MNHNY, CDR2 SVGAGI (reference sequence). Deletions cut 7 bases from V and 6 bases from J, with 15 bases between. The DNA of the CDR3 is TGTGCCAGCACCAATATGGGGGCCCCTGAAGCTTTCTTT. It codes for CASTNMGAPEAFF.

The gene calls are TRBV28 and TRBJ1-1; D remains unclear. The V gene lost 3 bases and the J gene lost 1 base, with 6 bases spanning the gap. This CDR3 is 13 amino acids long. Germline CDR1 reads MDHEN; CDR2 reads SYDVKM. CDR3 loop: CASSFLRNTEAFF. As DNA, the CDR3 is TGTGCCAGCAGTTTTTTGAGGAACACTGAAGCTTTCTTT.

The rearrangement uses TRBV28 and TRBJ1-2, with 9 nucleotides matching TRBD1. There are 14 residues in the CDR3. Trimming at V came to 5 bases and at J to 7 bases, leaving 8 bases not matched to a gene. Germline V CDR1 and CDR2: MDHEN, SYDVKM. CDR3: CASSPGDRVIGYTF. The CDR3 bases are TGTGCCAGCAGTCCCGGGGACAGGGTAATTGGCTACACCTTC.

J is TRBJ1-5 and V is TRBV7-8; a weak D match, TRBD1 (5 bases). Trimming removed 1 base from V and 3 bases from J, with 13 bases in between. Germline assignment: CDR1 SGHVS and CDR2 FQNEAQ. The CDR3 has 16 residues. CDR3 residues: CASSLGPDTHNQPQHF. CDR3 in DNA: TGTGCCAGCAGCTTAGGTCCGGACACGCACAATCAGCCCCAGCATTTT.

V usage is TRBV7-2 and J usage is TRBJ2-7, with D perhaps matching TRBD1 (5 bases). The CDR3 runs to 13 residues. Germline V lookup: CDR1 SGHTA, CDR2 FQGNSA. V shed 5 bases and J shed 5 bases, with 13 bases lying between them. The CDR3 sequence: CASSQPVTDEQYF. The CDR3 nucleotides read TGTGCCAGCAGCCAACCAGTGACAGACGAGCAGTACTTC.

The chain's CDR3 is CAWSVYRTAGGGYTF. Written as DNA, the CDR3 is TGTGCCTGGAGTGTATATCGGACAGCGGGGGGTGGCTACACCTTC. The V and J genes are TRBV30 and TRBJ1-2, with D maybe TRBD1 (6 bases). Germline CDR1 is GTSNPN and CDR2 is SVGIG (reference sequence). The CDR3 has 15 residues. V dropped 0 bases and J dropped 7 bases, with 18 bases sitting between them.

The rearrangement joins TRBV7-3 to TRBJ2-3; no clear D. Trimming took 3 bases from V and 2 from J, leaving 12 bases between them. The CDR3 consists of 15 residues. The germline V gene has CDR1 SGHTA and CDR2 FQGTGA. The CDR3 spells CASSLRSTLTDTQYF. Here the CDR3 DNA reads TGTGCCAGCAGCTTGAGGAGCACCCTCACAGATACGCAGTATTTT.

The V gene is TRBV7-9, the J gene TRBJ1-2; no firm D call. The ends were cut back, 5 bases at V and 1 base at J, with 8 bases in the middle. CDR1 is SEHNR, CDR2 FQNEAQ, per germline (reference sequence). The CDR3 contains 13 residues. The CDR3 DNA reads TGTGCCAGCAGCCCTAGGAGTAACTATGGCTACACCTTC. Encoded protein: CASSPRSNYGYTF.